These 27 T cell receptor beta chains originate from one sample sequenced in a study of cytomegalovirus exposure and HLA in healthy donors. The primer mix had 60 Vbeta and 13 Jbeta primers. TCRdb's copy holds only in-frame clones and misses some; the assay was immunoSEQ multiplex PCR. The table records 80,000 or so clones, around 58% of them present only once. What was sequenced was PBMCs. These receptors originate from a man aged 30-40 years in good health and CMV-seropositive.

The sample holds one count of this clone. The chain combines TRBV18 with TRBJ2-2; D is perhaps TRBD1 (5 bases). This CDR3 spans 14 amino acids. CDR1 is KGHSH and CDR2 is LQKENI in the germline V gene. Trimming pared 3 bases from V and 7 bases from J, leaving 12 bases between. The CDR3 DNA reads TGTGCCAGCTCACCCGAGACAGTGTTCGGGGAGCTGTTTTTT. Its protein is CASSPETVFGELFF. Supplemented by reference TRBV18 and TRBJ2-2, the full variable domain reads NAGVMQNPRHLVRRRGQEARLRCSPMKGHSHVYWYRQLPEEGLKFMVYLQKENIIDESGMPKERFSAEFPKEGPSILRIQQVVRGDSAAYFCASSPETVFGELFFGEGSRLTVL.

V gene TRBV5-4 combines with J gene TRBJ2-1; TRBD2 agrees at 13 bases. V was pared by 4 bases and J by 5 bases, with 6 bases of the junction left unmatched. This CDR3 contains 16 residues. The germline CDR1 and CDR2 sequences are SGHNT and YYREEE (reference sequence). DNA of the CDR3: TGTGCCAGCAGCCCGGGCGGGACTAGCGGGGACAATGAGCAGTTCTTC. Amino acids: CASSPGGTSGDNEQFF.

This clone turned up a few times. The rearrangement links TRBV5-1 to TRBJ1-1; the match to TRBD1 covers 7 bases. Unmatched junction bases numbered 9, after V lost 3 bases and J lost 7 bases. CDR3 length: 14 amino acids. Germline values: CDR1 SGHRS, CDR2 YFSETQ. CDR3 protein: CASSWGAGGLEAFF. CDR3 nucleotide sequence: TGCGCCAGCAGCTGGGGGGCAGGGGGACTTGAAGCTTTCTTT.

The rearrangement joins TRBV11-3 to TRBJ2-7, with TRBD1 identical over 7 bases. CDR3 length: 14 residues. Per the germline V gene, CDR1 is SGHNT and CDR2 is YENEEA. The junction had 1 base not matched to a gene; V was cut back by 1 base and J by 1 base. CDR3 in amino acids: CASSLGDRSYEQYF. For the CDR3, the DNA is TGTGCCAGCAGCTTAGGGGACAGATCCTACGAGCAGTACTTC. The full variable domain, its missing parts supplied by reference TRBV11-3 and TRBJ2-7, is EAGVVQSPRYKIIEKKQPVAFWCNPISGHNTLYWYLQNLGQGPELLIRYENEEAVDDSQLPKDRFSAERLKGVDSTLKIQPAELGDSAVYLCASSLGDRSYEQYFGPGTRLTVT.

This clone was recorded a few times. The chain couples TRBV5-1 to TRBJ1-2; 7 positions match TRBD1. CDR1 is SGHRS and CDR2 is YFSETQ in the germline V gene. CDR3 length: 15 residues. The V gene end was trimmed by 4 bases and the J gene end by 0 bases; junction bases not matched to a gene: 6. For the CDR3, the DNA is TGCGCCAGCAGCAGGGGACAGTCGACTAACTATGGCTACACCTTC. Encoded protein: CASSRGQSTNYGYTF.

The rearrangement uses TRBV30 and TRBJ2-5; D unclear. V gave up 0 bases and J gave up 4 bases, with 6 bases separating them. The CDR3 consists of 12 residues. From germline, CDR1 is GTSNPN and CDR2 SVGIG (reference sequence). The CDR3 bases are TGTGCCTGGAGTGTTGCCGGAGAGACCCAGTACTTC. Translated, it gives CAWSVAGETQYF.

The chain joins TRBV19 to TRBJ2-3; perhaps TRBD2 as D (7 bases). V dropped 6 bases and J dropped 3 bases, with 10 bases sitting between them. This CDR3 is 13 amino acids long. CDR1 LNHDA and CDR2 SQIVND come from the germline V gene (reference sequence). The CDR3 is CASRRGGTDTQYF. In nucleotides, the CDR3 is TGTGCCAGTAGAAGGGGGGGAACAGATACGCAGTATTTT.

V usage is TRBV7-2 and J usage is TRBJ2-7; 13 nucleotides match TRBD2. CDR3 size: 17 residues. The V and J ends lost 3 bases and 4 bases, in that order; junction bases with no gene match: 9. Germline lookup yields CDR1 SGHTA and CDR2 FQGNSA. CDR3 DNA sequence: TGTGCCAGCAGCTTTTTGGGGGGACTAGCGGGAATTTACGAGCAGTACTTC. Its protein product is CASSFLGGLAGIYEQYF. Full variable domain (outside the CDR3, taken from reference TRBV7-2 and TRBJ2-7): GAGVSQSPSNKVTEKGKDVELRCDPISGHTALYWYRQSLGQGLEFLIYFQGNSAPDKSGLPSDRFSAERTGGSVSTLTIQRTQQEDSAVYLCASSFLGGLAGIYEQYFGPGTRLTVT.

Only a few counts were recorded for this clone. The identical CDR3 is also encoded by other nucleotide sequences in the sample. CDR3 in amino acids: CASSQEGGGNSPLHF. CDR3 bases: TGTGCCAGCAGCCAAGAAGGCGGGGGGAATTCACCCCTCCACTTT. The J gene is TRBJ1-6, the V gene TRBV4-2, with a tentative D call TRBD1 (5 bases). The germline gives CDR1 LGHNA, CDR2 YNFKEQ. Trimming left V 0 bases short and J 7 bases short, with 10 bases between. The length of the CDR3 is 15 residues.

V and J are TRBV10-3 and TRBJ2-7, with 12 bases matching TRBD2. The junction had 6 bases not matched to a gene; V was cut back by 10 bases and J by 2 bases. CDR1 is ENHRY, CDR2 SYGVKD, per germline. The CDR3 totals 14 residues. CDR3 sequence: CATPGLAGTYEQYF. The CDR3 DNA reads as TGTGCCACCCCGGGACTAGCGGGTACCTACGAGCAGTACTTC.

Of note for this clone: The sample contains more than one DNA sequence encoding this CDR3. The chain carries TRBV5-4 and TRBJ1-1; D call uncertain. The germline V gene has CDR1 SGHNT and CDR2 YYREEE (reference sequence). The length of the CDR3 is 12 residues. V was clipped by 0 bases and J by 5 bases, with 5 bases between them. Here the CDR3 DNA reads TGTGCCAGCAGCTTGGACGGTACTGAAGCTTTCTTT. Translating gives CASSLDGTEAFF.

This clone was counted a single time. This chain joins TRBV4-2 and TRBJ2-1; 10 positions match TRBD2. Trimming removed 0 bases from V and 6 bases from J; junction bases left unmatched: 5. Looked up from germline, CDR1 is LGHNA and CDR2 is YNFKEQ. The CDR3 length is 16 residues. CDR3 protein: CASSQDPSGGANEQFF. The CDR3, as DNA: TGTGCCAGCAGCCAAGATCCCAGCGGGGGGGCCAATGAGCAGTTCTTC.

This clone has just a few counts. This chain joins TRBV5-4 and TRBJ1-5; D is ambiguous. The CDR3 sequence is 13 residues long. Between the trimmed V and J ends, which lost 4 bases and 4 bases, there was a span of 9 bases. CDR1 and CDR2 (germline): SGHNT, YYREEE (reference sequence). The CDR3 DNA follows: TGTGCCAGCAGCATTGACGGGAATCAGCCCCAGCATTTT. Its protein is CASSIDGNQPQHF.

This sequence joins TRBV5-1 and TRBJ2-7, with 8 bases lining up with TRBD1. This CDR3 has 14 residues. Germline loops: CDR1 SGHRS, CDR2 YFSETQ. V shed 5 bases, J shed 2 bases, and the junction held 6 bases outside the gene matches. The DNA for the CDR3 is TGCGCCAGCAGACCCCGACAGGGGCCCTACGAGCAGTACTTC. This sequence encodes CASRPRQGPYEQYF.

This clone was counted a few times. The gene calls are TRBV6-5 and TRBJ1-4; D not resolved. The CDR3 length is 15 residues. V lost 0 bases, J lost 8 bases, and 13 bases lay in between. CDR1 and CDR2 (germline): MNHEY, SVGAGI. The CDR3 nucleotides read TGTGCCAGCAGTTACTCGGGGAGGATAACGGAAAAACTGTTTTTT. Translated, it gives CASSYSGRITEKLFF.

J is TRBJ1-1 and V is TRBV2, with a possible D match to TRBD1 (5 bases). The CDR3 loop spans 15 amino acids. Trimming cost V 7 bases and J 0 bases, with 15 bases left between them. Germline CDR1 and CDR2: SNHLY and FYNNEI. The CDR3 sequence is CASILSTGMNTEAFF. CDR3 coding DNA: TGTGCCAGCATTCTCTCCACAGGTATGAACACTGAAGCTTTCTTT.

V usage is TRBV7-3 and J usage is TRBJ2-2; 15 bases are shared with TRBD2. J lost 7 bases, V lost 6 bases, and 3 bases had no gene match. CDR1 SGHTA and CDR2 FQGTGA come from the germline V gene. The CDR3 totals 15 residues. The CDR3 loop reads CASSLGLAGGGELFF. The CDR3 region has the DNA TGTGCCAGCAGTTTGGGACTAGCGGGAGGCGGGGAGCTGTTTTTT.

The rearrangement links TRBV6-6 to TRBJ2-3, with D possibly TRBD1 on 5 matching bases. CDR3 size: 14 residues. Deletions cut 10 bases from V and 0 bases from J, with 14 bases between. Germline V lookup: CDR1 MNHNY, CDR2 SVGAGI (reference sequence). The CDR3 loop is CATSPQGSTDTQYF. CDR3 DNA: TGTGCCACCTCCCCCCAGGGTAGCACAGATACGCAGTATTTT.

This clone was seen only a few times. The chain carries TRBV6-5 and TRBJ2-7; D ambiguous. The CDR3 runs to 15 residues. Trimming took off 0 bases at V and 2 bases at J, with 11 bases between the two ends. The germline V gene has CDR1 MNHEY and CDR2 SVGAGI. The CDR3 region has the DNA TGTGCCAGCAGTTACTCGTCTATACCTACCTACGAGCAGTACTTC. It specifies CASSYSSIPTYEQYF.

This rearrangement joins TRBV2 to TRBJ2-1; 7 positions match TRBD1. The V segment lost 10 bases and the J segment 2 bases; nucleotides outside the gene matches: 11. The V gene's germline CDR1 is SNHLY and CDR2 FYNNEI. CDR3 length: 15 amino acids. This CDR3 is CAMKHWDSPYNEQFF. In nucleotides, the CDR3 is TGTGCCATGAAGCACTGGGACAGCCCCTACAATGAGCAGTTCTTC.

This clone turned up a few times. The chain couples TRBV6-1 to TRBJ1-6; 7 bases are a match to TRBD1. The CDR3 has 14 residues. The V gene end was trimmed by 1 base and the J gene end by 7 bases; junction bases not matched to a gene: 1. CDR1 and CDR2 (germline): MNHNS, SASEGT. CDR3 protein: CASSEGTGNSPLHF. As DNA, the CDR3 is TGTGCCAGCAGTGAAGGGACAGGAAATTCACCCCTCCACTTT.

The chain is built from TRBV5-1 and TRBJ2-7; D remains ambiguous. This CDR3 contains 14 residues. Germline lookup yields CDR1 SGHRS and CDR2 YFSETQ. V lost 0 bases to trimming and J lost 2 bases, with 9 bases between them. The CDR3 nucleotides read TGCGCCAGCAGCTTGGATAGAGTGACCTACGAGCAGTACTTC. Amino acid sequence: CASSLDRVTYEQYF.

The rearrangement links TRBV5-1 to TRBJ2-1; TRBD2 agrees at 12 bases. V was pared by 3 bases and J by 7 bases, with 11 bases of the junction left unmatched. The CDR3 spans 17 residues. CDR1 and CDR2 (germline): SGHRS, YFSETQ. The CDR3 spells CASSYYTTSGRRNEQFF. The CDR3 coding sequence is TGCGCCAGCAGCTACTATACTACTAGCGGGAGGAGGAATGAGCAGTTCTTC.

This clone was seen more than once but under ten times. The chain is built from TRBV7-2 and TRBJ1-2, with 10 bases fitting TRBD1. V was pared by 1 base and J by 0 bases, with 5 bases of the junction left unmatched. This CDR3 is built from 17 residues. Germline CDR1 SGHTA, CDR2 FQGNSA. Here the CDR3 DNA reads TGTGCCAGCAGCTTAGGGGACAGGGGTCTTTCTAACTATGGCTACACCTTC. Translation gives CASSLGDRGLSNYGYTF.

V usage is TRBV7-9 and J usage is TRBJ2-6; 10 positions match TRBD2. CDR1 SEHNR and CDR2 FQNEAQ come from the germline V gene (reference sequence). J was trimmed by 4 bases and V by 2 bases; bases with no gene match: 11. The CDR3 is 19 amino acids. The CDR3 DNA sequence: TGTGCCAGCAGCTTATGGGCCCTAGCGGGAGTGGGAGGGGCCAACGTCCTGACTTTC. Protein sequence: CASSLWALAGVGGANVLTF.

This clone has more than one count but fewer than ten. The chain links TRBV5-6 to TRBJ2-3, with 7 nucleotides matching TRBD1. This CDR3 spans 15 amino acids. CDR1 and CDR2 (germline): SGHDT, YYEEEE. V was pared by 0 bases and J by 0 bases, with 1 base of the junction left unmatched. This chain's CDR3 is CASSLGQGSTDTQYF. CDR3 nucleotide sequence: TGTGCCAGCAGCTTGGGACAGGGTAGCACAGATACGCAGTATTTT. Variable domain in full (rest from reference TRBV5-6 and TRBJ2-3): DAGVTQSPTHLIKTRGQQVTLRCSPKSGHDTVSWYQQALGQGPQFIFQYYEEEERQRGNFPDRFSGHQFPNYSSELNVNALLLGDSALYLCASSLGQGSTDTQYFGPGTRLTVL.

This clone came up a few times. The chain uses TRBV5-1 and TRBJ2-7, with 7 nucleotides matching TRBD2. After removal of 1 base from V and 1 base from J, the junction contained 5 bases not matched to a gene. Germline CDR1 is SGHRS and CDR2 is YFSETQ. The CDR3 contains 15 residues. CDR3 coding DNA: TGCGCCAGCAGCTTGTCCGGGGGGTCTTCCTACGAGCAGTACTTC. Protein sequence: CASSLSGGSSYEQYF.